This T cell receptor beta chain comes out of a study of cytomegalovirus exposure and HLA in healthy donors. Study at large: In a previous analysis, 110 million or so unique TCR beta sequences were found from 150 million to 200 million T cells. Study-wide results and caveats: The authors enumerated 150 to 200 TCR beta chains as linked to cytomegalovirus. The productive fraction for most TCR beta V segments was about 87% or about 30% in an earlier analysis.

A word on this clone: Its specificity is unknown.

PCR primers comprised 60 Vbeta and 13 Jbeta primers. Sequencing used immunoSEQ multiplex PCR; TCRdb keeps in-frame clones, though not all of them. The repertoire holds under 200,000 clones, with approximately 62% as singletons. Trimming removed 5 bases at V and 2 bases at J, with 15 bases between. This CDR3 comprises 16 residues. From germline, CDR1 is SGHTA and CDR2 FQGNSA. The rearrangement uses TRBV7-2 and TRBJ2-2, with D possibly matching TRBD2 (5 bases). Specimen: PBMCs. This TCR came from a man aged 50 to 60 in good health and CMV-seronegative. CDR3 DNA: TGTGCCAGCAGCCTAGGACTCATTACTAACACCGGGGAGCTGTTTTTT. Translation: CASSLGLITNTGELFF. Drawing the rest from reference TRBV7-2 and TRBJ2-2, the complete variable domain is GAGVSQSPSNKVTEKGKDVELRCDPISGHTALYWYRQSLGQGLEFLIYFQGNSAPDKSGLPSDRFSAERTGGSVSTLTIQRTQQEDSAVYLCASSLGLITNTGELFFGEGSRLTVL.